This entry concerns a single T cell receptor (beta chain). Its antigen is unknown. Qualities for individual bases were not recorded, and no much larger clone is one base off. Collaborating institutions collected whole blood in K2EDTA tubes following their own protocols. Collaborator samples were shipped for TCRbeta analysis as frozen whole blood, isolated PBMCs, or DNA extracted from either sample type. The germline V gene gives CDR1 as MGHRA and CDR2 as YSYEKL. From the cysteine up to the phenylalanine, the CDR3 has a length of 18 residues. The entry retains the CDR3 DNA only, 54 bases that are in frame from base 1. Trimming removed 3 bases from V and 1 base from J; the gene matches leave 12 bases unexplained. The data stem from a study of blood T cell repertoires in COVID-19 (dated by TCRdb to 2018 to 2020). Study-level background: Samples covering the acute and convalescent phases of COVID-19 were provided by collaborators in the United States, Italy and Spain. The dataset comprised deeply sampled blood TCRbeta repertoires from subjects exposed to, actively infected with, or recovered from COVID-19. Samples came from the ongoing ImmuneRACE study (first 160 participants) plus 1,254 subjects from 6 global collaborators. The repertoires were released in a freely available public database intended as a resource for research on the immune response to SARS-CoV-2. The material from the prospective study consisted of cDNA or gDNA derived from T cells, B-cell-depleted T cells, or PBMCs. Nearly every sample came with metadata listing a de-identified subject ID, COVID-19 status, age in years and sex. Where available, HLA class I and class II types were taken from metadata supplied by the sample provider and were not determined by assay-based typing. What the research found in general, with its limitations: How much clinical and demographic metadata was included differed by source and by participant, and the metadata was provided uncurated.

TCRbeta CDR3 regions were amplified from genomic DNA using the immunoSEQ Assay, a bias-controlled multiplex PCR. In the paper's pipeline: Nucleated cell counts per sample were estimated from amplification of reference gene primers within the assay. To quantify the absolute abundance of each unique TCRbeta CDR3 rearrangement, sequence reads were collapsed and filtered. For each sample, productive Simpson clonality was calculated as the square root of Simpson's diversity index across productive rearrangements. TCRdb limited this immuneACCESS table to in-frame rearrangements with V and J called. A share of clones is missing; checked studies link under half to unresolved V genes, and the rest is unexplained. V and J calls and clone size come straight from that table; D and trimming were deduced from the DNA. The sample records about 270,000 clones, 82% of which are singletons. In total, the top ten clones hold roughly 3.1% of the sample.

The source of this sequence is a woman aged 18-29 years with acute or convalescent COVID-19. The chain joins TRBV4-1 to TRBJ1-1; TRBD1 aligns with 9 central bases. The specimen sequenced was peripheral blood. Here the CDR3 is given as CASSHGTGTSRTNTEAFF. The DNA sequence reads TGCGCCAGCAGCCACGGGACAGGGACCTCACGAACGAACACTGAAGCTTTCTTT.